This T cell receptor beta chain was sequenced during a study of blood T cell repertoires in COVID-19. J gave up 3 bases and V 3 bases, and 5 bases lay outside the gene matches. The CDR3 totals 15 residues. The V gene's germline CDR1 is SGHTA and CDR2 FQGNSA. The table came from immunoSEQ multiplex PCR; TCRdb's copy has only in-frame clones and leaves some out. The sample lists 250,000 or so clones, roughly 89% occurring once. The sequenced sample consisted of peripheral blood. The V gene is TRBV7-2, the J gene TRBJ2-1, with TRBD1 matching 7 bases. This clonotype was obtained from a woman aged 60-75 years with COVID-19, enrolled during active disease. This CDR3 is CASSFPTGNYNEQFF. The CDR3, as DNA: TGTGCCAGCAGCTTCCCGACAGGGAACTACAATGAGCAGTTCTTC.